Presented here are 20 T cell receptor beta chains from one specimen sequenced in a study of blood T cell repertoires in COVID-19 (dated by TCRdb to the early 2020s). The library was obtained by the immunoSEQ multiplex PCR assay. Sourced from immuneACCESS, this table was stored by TCRdb with only in-frame sequences that have V and J called. A share of the clones is absent; for the studies checked, an unresolved V gene accounts for under half, and the remainder has no known explanation. Across this sample there are 200,000 to 250,000 clones, with approximately 85% seen only once. The top ten constitute 9.1% of the sample. The sequencing sample was made of PBMCs or T cells enriched from blood (not recorded which). Every receptor here comes from a woman aged 45-65 years with acute COVID-19.

Only one count was recorded for this clone. The CDR3 DNA reads as TGTGCCAGCAGTTACTCGACGACAGGGGGCGAGTGGGATGGCTACACCTTC. It yields the protein CASSYSTTGGEWDGYTF. The chain recombines TRBV6-2 or TRBV6-3 with TRBJ1-2; 10 bases map to TRBD1. From germline, CDR1 is MNHEY and CDR2 SVGEGT. V lost 0 bases, J lost 6 bases, and 10 bases stayed unmatched. The CDR3 has 17 amino acids.

This clone was seen more than once but under ten times. V usage is TRBV7-9 and J usage is TRBJ1-6; a weak D match, TRBD1 (5 bases). The CDR3 runs 15 residues. Germline V gives CDR1 SEHNR, CDR2 FQNEAQ (reference sequence). V lost 2 bases and J lost 8, with 13 bases in between. The CDR3 DNA follows: TGTGCCAGCAGCTTAATGGCGACAGTGGATTCACCCCTCCACTTT. It codes for CASSLMATVDSPLHF. Filled out from reference TRBV7-9 and TRBJ1-6, the complete variable domain reads DTGVSQNPRHKITKRGQNVTFRCDPISEHNRLYWYRQTLGQGPEFLTYFQNEAQLEKSRLLSDRFSAERPKGSFSTLEIQRTEQGDSAMYLCASSLMATVDSPLHFGNGTRLTVT.

This chain joins TRBV5-4 and TRBJ2-2; D may be TRBD2 (5 bases). Per the germline V gene, CDR1 is SGHNT and CDR2 is YYREEE (reference sequence). This CDR3 is 14 amino acids long. V was trimmed by 3 bases and J by 1 base, leaving 7 bases between them. CDR3 amino acids: CASSSGLNTGELFF. CDR3 bases: TGTGCCAGCAGCTCCGGACTGAACACCGGGGAGCTGTTTTTT.

The chain is built from TRBV6-1 and TRBJ1-6; D not resolved. This CDR3 spans 15 amino acids. The germline CDR1 and CDR2 sequences are MNHNS and SASEGT. V was pared by 0 bases and J by 4 bases, with 7 bases between. This CDR3 is CASSEAWAYNSPLHF. As DNA, the CDR3 is TGTGCCAGCAGTGAAGCTTGGGCTTATAATTCACCCCTCCACTTT.

The chain has TRBV5-1 and TRBJ2-5, with D possibly matching TRBD2 (5 bases). Germline V CDR1 and CDR2: SGHRS, YFSETQ. V dropped 0 bases and J dropped 4 bases, with 10 bases sitting between them. There are 14 residues in the CDR3. CDR3 protein: CASSLASGVETQYF. The CDR3 DNA follows: TGCGCCAGCAGCTTGGCCAGCGGAGTAGAGACCCAGTACTTC.

The V call is TRBV7-8, the J call TRBJ2-2; 9 bases are shared with TRBD1. Germline loops: CDR1 SGHVS, CDR2 FQNEAQ. Unmatched junction bases numbered 4, after V lost 5 bases and J lost 3 bases. The CDR3 covers 15 residues. This CDR3 is CASSRGQGYTGELFF. The CDR3 nucleotides read TGTGCCAGCAGCCGAGGACAGGGGTACACCGGGGAGCTGTTTTTT.

The V and J genes are TRBV2 and TRBJ2-5, with 10 bases that match TRBD1. Germline V gives CDR1 SNHLY, CDR2 FYNNEI. The V segment lost 3 bases and the J segment 5 bases; nucleotides outside the gene matches: 6. The CDR3 has 15 residues. CDR3 residues: CASSEGGQGIETQYF. For the CDR3, the DNA is TGTGCCAGCAGTGAGGGGGGACAGGGGATTGAGACCCAGTACTTC.

The chain joins TRBV7-2 to TRBJ1-3; TRBD1 agrees at 8 bases. The trim removed 3 bases at V and 4 bases at J, leaving 5 bases unmatched. This CDR3 contains 15 residues. The germline V gene encodes CDR1 SGHTA and CDR2 FQGNSA. In DNA, the CDR3 is TGTGCCAGCAGCTTTAACCAGGGGGCAGGAAACACCATATATTTT. Translation gives CASSFNQGAGNTIYF.

The chain combines TRBV4-1 with TRBJ1-4, with D perhaps TRBD1 (5 bases). The CDR3 covers 15 residues. The V gene lost 0 bases and the J gene lost 8 bases, with 13 bases spanning the gap. The V gene's germline CDR1 is MGHRA and CDR2 YSYEKL. CDR3 sequence reads: CASSQDQGSREKLFF. The CDR3 DNA is TGCGCCAGCAGCCAAGATCAGGGTAGTAGGGAAAAACTGTTTTTT.

The CDR3 reads CASSPDRVYNSPLHF. CDR3 DNA sequence: TGTGCCAGCAGTCCGGACAGGGTCTATAATTCACCCCTCCACTTT. V usage is TRBV6-5 and J usage is TRBJ1-6, with 8 nucleotides matching TRBD1. V was clipped by 5 bases and J by 3 bases; unmatched bases: 3. This CDR3 is 15 amino acids long. Per germline, CDR1 MNHEY and CDR2 SVGAGI.

The gene calls are TRBV19 and TRBJ2-3; perhaps TRBD1 as D (6 bases). Between the trimmed V and J ends, which lost 1 base and 2 bases, there was a span of 13 bases. Per germline, CDR1 LNHDA and CDR2 SQIVND (reference sequence). The CDR3 covers 16 residues. The CDR3 region is CASSIGRQGYTDTQYF. CDR3 nucleotide sequence: TGTGCCAGTAGTATAGGTAGGCAGGGGTACACAGATACGCAGTATTTT.

The CDR3 spells CASRPTARADYGYTF. CDR3 coding DNA: TGTGCCAGCAGGCCCACGGCGAGGGCCGATTATGGCTACACCTTC. The V and J genes are TRBV6-5 and TRBJ1-2; D not resolved. This CDR3 spans 15 amino acids. The V gene lost 6 bases and the J gene lost 5 bases, with 19 bases spanning the gap. Germline CDR1 reads MNHEY; CDR2 reads SVGAGI.

In DNA form, the CDR3 reads TGTGCCAGCAGTTTCCGCTCCTACGAGCAGTACTTC. It encodes CASSFRSYEQYF. The rearrangement uses TRBV12-3 or TRBV12-4 and TRBJ2-7, with no clear D. The CDR3 is made up of 12 amino acids. V gave up 3 bases and J gave up 0 bases, with 3 bases separating them.

The chain combines TRBV3-1 (or the pseudogene TRBV3-2) with TRBJ2-7, with D hard to call. V was clipped by 3 bases and J by 2 bases, with 8 bases between them. The CDR3 is 13 amino acids. Looked up from germline, CDR1 is LGHDT and CDR2 is YNNKEL (reference sequence). The CDR3 nucleotides are TGTGCCAGCAGCCACAACGGTGCCTACGAGCAGTACTTC. Translated, it gives CASSHNGAYEQYF.

The V call is TRBV2, the J call TRBJ2-3; D is possibly TRBD2 (7 bases). Germline V lookup: CDR1 SNHLY, CDR2 FYNNEI. Trimming cost V 6 bases and J 2 bases, with 9 bases left between them. This CDR3 comprises 13 residues. The CDR3 is CASRGGATDTQYF. The CDR3 DNA sequence: TGTGCCAGCAGAGGGGGGGCCACAGATACGCAGTATTTT.

V is TRBV7-9 and J is TRBJ1-1, with D possibly matching TRBD1 (5 bases). Trimming removed 1 base from V and 6 bases from J, with 12 bases in between. CDR3 size: 14 residues. CDR1 and CDR2 from the germline V gene are SEHNR and FQNEAQ (reference sequence). The CDR3 here is CASSLVSQGPEAFF. In DNA, the CDR3 is TGTGCCAGCAGCTTAGTGTCGCAGGGTCCTGAAGCTTTCTTT.

The chain links TRBV27 to TRBJ2-7; D is uncertain. This CDR3 contains 16 residues. Germline lookup yields CDR1 MNHEY and CDR2 SMNVEV (reference sequence). V lost 6 bases and J lost 4, with 22 bases in between. The CDR3 protein is CASSLKAAPLPYEQYF. DNA of the CDR3: TGTGCCAGCAGCCTAAAAGCCGCGCCACTACCGTACGAGCAGTACTTC.

This chain joins TRBV4-3 and TRBJ1-1, with D unresolved. The V end was cut by 1 base, the J end by 5 bases, with 8 bases between. Germline CDR1 and CDR2: LGHNA and YSLEER. CDR3 size: 13 residues. The CDR3 DNA reads as TGCGCCAGCAGCCAAGCTAGTTGGACTGAAGCTTTCTTT. Its translation: CASSQASWTEAFF.

The V and J genes are TRBV11-1 and TRBJ2-5; no reliable D call. Germline values: CDR1 SGHAT, CDR2 FQDESV (reference sequence). Trimming removed 0 bases at V and 2 bases at J, with 7 bases between. This CDR3 contains 14 residues. The CDR3 loop reads CASSLAAFQETQYF. The CDR3 DNA is TGTGCCAGCAGCTTAGCGGCCTTTCAAGAGACCCAGTACTTC.

By its share, this clone is medium-sized. This chain uses TRBV9 with TRBJ1-1, with 7 positions matching TRBD1. CDR3 size: 14 residues. The V segment lost 2 bases and the J segment 4 bases; nucleotides outside the gene matches: 5. CDR1 and CDR2 (germline): SGDLS, YYNGEE. The CDR3 loop is CASSVMDRITEAFF. The CDR3 bases are TGTGCCAGCAGCGTGATGGACAGGATCACTGAAGCTTTCTTT.